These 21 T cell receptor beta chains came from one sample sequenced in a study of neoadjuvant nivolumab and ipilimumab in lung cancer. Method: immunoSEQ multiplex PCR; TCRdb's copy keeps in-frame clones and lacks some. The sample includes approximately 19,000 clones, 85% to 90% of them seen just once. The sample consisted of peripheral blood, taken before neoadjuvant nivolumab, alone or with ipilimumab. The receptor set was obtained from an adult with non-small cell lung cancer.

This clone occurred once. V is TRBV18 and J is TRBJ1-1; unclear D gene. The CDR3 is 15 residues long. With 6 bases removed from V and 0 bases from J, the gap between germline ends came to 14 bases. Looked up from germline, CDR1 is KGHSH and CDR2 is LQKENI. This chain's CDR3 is CASSRKAEMNTEAFF. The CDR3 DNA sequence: TGTGCCAGCTCCCGCAAGGCCGAGATGAACACTGAAGCTTTCTTT.

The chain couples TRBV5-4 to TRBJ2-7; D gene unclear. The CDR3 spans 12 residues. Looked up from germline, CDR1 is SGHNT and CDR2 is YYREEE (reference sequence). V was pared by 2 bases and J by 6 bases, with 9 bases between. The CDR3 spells CASSFGISEQYF. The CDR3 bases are TGTGCCAGCAGCTTTGGGATCTCCGAGCAGTACTTC.

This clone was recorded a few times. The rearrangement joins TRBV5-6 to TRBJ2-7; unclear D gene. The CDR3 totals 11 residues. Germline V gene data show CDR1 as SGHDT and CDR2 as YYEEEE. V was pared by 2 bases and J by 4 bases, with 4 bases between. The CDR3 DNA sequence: TGTGCCAGCAGCTTAAAGTACGAGCAGTACTTC. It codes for CASSLKYEQYF.

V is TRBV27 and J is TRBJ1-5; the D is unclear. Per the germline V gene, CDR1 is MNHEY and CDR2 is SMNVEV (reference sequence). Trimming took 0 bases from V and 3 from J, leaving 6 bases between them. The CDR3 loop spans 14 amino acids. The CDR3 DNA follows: TGTGCCAGCAGTTTATCGGGGTTCAATCAGCCCCAGCATTTT. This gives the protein CASSLSGFNQPQHF.

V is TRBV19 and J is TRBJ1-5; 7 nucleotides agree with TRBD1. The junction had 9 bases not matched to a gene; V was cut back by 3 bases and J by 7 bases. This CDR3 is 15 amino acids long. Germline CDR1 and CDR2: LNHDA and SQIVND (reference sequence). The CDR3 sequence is CASSILRAGGQPQHF. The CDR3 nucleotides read TGTGCCAGTAGTATCCTTAGGGCAGGGGGACAGCCCCAGCATTTT. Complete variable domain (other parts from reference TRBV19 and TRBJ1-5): DGGITQSPKYLFRKEGQNVTLSCEQNLNHDAMYWYRQDPGQGLRLIYYSQIVNDFQKGDIAEGYSVSREKKESFPLTVTSAQKNPTAFYLCASSILRAGGQPQHFGDGTRLSIL.

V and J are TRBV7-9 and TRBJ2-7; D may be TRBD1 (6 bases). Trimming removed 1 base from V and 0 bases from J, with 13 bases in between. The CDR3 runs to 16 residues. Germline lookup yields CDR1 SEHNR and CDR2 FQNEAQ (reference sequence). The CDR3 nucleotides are TGTGCCAGCAGCTTAGATGGGCAGGGGCCCTCCTACGAGCAGTACTTC. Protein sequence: CASSLDGQGPSYEQYF. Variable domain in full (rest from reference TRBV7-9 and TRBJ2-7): DTGVSQNPRHKITKRGQNVTFRCDPISEHNRLYWYRQTLGQGPEFLTYFQNEAQLEKSRLLSDRFSAERPKGSFSTLEIQRTEQGDSAMYLCASSLDGQGPSYEQYFGPGTRLTVT.

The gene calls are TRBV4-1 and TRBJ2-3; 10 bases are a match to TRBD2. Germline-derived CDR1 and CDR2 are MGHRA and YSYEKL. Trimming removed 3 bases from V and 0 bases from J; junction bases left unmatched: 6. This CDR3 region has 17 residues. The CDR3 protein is CASSQARTSGSTDTQYF. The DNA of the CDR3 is TGCGCCAGCAGCCAGGCCCGGACTAGCGGAAGCACAGATACGCAGTATTTT.

CDR3 amino acids: CASSLDAGPYNEQFF. CDR3 DNA sequence: TGTGCCAGCAGCTTAGACGCGGGCCCCTACAATGAGCAGTTCTTC. The rearrangement links TRBV11-3 to TRBJ2-1; D perhaps matches TRBD2 (5 bases). Germline V lookup: CDR1 SGHNT, CDR2 YENEEA. Between the trimmed V and J ends, which lost 0 bases and 2 bases, there was a span of 8 bases. The CDR3 has 15 residues.

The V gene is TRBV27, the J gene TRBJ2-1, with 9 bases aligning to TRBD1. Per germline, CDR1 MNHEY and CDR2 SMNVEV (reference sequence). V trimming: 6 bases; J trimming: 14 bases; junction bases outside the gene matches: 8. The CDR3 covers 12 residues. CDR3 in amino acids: CASRRDRVQEFF. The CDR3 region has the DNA TGTGCCAGCAGGCGGGACAGGGTTCAGGAGTTCTTC.

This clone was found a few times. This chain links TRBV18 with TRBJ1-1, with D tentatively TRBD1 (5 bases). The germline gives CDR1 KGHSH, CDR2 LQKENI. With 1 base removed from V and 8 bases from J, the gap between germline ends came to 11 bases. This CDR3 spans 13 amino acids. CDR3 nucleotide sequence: TGTGCCAGCTCACCACGGGACGATTCCGAAGCTTTCTTT. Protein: CASSPRDDSEAFF.

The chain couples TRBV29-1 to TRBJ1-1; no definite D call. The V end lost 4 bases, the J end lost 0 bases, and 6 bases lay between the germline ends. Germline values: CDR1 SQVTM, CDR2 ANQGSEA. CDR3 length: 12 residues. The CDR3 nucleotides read TGCAGCGTTGGTTCCCTGAACACTGAAGCTTTCTTT. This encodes CSVGSLNTEAFF.

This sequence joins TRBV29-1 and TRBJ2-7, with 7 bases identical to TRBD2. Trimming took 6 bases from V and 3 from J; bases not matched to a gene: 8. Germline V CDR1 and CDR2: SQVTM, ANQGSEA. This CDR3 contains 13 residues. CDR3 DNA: TGCAGCGTAAGTAGCGGGCAACTCTACGAGCAGTACTTC. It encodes CSVSSGQLYEQYF.

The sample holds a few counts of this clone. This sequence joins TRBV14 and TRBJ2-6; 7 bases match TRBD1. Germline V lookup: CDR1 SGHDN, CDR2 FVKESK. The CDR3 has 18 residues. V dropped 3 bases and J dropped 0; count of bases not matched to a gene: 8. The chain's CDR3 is CASSHDRARASGANVLTF. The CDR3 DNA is TGTGCCAGCAGCCACGACAGGGCCCGGGCCTCTGGGGCCAACGTCCTGACTTTC.

The CDR3 here is CASKRDRGRETQYF. The CDR3 DNA sequence: TGTGCCAGCAAGCGGGACAGGGGACGAGAGACCCAGTACTTC. The V call is TRBV6-1, the J call TRBJ2-5, with 10 bases identical to TRBD1. J lost 4 bases, V lost 7 bases, and 6 bases had no gene match. This CDR3 contains 14 residues. Germline CDR1 MNHNS, CDR2 SASEGT.

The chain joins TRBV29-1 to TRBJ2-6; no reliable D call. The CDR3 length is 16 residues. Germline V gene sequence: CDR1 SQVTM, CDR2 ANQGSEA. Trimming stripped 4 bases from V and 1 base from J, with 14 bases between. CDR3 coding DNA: TGCAGCGTTGTCAAGGCGACGAGGTCTGGGGCCAACGTCCTGACTTTC. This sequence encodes CSVVKATRSGANVLTF.

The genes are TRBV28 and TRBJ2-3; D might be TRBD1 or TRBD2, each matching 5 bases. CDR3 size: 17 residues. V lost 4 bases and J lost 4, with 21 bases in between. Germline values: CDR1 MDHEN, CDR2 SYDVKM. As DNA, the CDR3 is TGTGCCAGCAGTTCGCTGGGCGGGCAGGGTGGTGCAGATACGCAGTATTTT. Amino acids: CASSSLGGQGGADTQYF. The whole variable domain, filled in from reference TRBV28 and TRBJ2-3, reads DVKVTQSSRYLVKRTGEKVFLECVQDMDHENMFWYRQDPGLGLRLIYFSYDVKMKEKGDIPEGYSVSREKKERFSLILESASTNQTSMYLCASSSLGGQGGADTQYFGPGTRLTVL.

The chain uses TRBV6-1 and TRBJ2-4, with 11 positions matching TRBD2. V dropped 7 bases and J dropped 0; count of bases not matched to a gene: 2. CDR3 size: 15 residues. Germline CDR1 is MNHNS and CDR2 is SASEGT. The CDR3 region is CASTLAGGAKNIQYF. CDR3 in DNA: TGTGCCAGCACCCTAGCGGGGGGAGCCAAAAACATTCAGTACTTC.

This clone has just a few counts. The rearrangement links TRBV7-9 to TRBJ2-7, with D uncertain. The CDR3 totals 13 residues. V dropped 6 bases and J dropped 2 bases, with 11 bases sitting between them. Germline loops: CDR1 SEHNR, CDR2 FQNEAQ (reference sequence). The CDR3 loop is CASRPTQAYEQYF. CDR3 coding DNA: TGTGCCAGCAGGCCAACCCAAGCCTACGAGCAGTACTTC.

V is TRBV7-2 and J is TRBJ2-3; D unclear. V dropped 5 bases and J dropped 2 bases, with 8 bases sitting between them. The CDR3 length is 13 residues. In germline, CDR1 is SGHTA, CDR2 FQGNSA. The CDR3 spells CASSRIFTDTQYF. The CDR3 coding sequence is TGTGCCAGCAGCCGTATATTCACAGATACGCAGTATTTT.

The chain's CDR3 is CASSSGQGVYEQYF. CDR3 nucleotides: TGTGCCAGCTCAAGTGGACAGGGGGTGTACGAGCAGTACTTC. The rearrangement links TRBV18 to TRBJ2-7; TRBD1 agrees at 10 bases. From germline, CDR1 is KGHSH and CDR2 LQKENI. CDR3 length: 14 residues. V dropped 5 bases and J dropped 4; count of bases not matched to a gene: 5.

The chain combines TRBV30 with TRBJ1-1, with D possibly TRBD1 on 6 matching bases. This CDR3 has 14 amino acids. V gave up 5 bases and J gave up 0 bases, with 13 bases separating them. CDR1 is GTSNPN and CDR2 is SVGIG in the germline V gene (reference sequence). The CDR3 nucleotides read TGTGCCTGGGCCCTCGGGACATTGAACACTGAAGCTTTCTTT. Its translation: CAWALGTLNTEAFF. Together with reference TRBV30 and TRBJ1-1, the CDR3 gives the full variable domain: SQTIHQWPATLVQPVGSPLSLECTVEGTSNPNLYWYRQAAGRGLQLLFYSVGIGQISSEVPQNLSASRPQDRQFILSSKKLLLSDSGFYLCAWALGTLNTEAFFGQGTRLTVV.